This T cell receptor (beta chain) was sequenced during a study of response to subunit inactivated influenza vaccine. Overall study findings and caveats: With each seasonal influenza vaccination, the authors suggested, few new T cells are recruited.

As to this clonotype: The antigen remains unidentified.

V gave up 3 bases and J gave up 0 bases, with 10 bases separating them. This CDR3 spans 14 amino acids. Germline CDR1 DFQATT, CDR2 SNEGSKA (reference sequence). TCRdb itself ran the RT-PCR reads through MiXCR, one entry per CDR3 protein. This table has some 600,000 distinct CDR3 sequences, around 13% appearing once. The chain links TRBV20-1 to TRBJ2-3; D gene uncertain. The receptor was derived from a man aged 50 or older who received an inactivated influenza vaccine. The source material was PBMCs from blood, sampled less than 15 days before vaccination. The CDR3 nucleotides read TGCAGTGCTAGTCTCGCGGTTAGCACAGATACGCAGTATTTT. This sequence encodes CSASLAVSTDTQYF.